Listed below are T cell receptor beta chains from one sample, sequenced in a study of control samples from healthy donors and cancer patients. The data were produced by immunoSEQ multiplex PCR, yet TCRdb's version contains in-frame clones alone and is incomplete. This table has tens of thousands of clones, 85% appearing once. The sample comprised PBMCs. Receptors were obtained from a man in his sixties with head and neck cancer. The CDR3 runs from the conserved cysteine through the conserved F or W. The order of the fields is V gene, clone size, CDR3 protein. Where a row states a size, it is once, few, many or the class of an expanded clone; other rows omit it.

TRBV3-1/TRBV3-2 | . | CASSQDGTGGYGYTF
TRBV6-5 | . | CASSTRTGGTEAFF
TRBV9 | . | CASSVQPGWSVEQYF
TRBV27 | . | CASSYGGQSYEQYF
TRBV5-6 | . | CASSLTGGDVAFF
TRBV5-5 | . | CASSYLAGGFYNEQFF
TRBV19 | . | CASSITGTLSSYEQYF
TRBV3-1/TRBV3-2 | . | CASSQEAAPETQYF
TRBV6-2/TRBV6-3 | . | CASSYSGDGNYGYTF
TRBV27 | . | CASSSLGGPAEAFF
TRBV19 | . | CASSIGAVTEAFF
TRBV18 | . | CASSPRGLSSGANVLTF
TRBV3-1/TRBV3-2 | . | CASSTNPGNTQYF
TRBV2 | . | CAIGTTGFTDTQYF
TRBV19 | . | CASSIVGVNQPQHF
TRBV5-1 | . | CASSLGSSYEQYF
TRBV19 | . | CASRGSYYTGELFF
TRBV6-5 | . | CASSYSPGGYGYTF
TRBV10-2 | . | CASSENGDEQFF
TRBV19 | . | CASSIAPSTDTQYF
TRBV6-5 | . | CASSYDRGVGYTF
TRBV5-6 | . | CASSLGGPFDDTGNQPQHF
TRBV5-4 | . | CASSSKVSGAFF
TRBV10-3 | . | CAISESRTEVNQPQHF
TRBV18 | . | CASSPPAGTDTQYF
TRBV2 | . | CASSEGLAGNTDTQYF
TRBV11-2 | . | CASRGTGATYGYTF
TRBV10-3 | . | CAISEAGSNQPQHF
TRBV24-1 | . | CATSDLDRPTQYF
TRBV30 | . | CAWSVGGSYYGYTF
TRBV3-1/TRBV3-2 | . | CASSQDPGVYGYTF
TRBV7-6 | . | CASSLGTGKGFYEQYF
TRBV5-1 | few | CASSLNPAGLTGELFF
TRBV6-5 | . | CASSQGSRGYNEQFF
TRBV9 | . | CASSPRTYSDEQYF
TRBV2 | once | CASSEQGGYTF